Listed below are T cell receptor beta chains from one sample, sequenced in a study of cytomegalovirus exposure and HLA in healthy donors. The protocol was immunoSEQ multiplex PCR, while the TCRdb copy is restricted to in-frame clones and leaves out a portion. The profile shows about 200,000 clones, around 86% of them singletons. The sample was PBMCs. These receptors came from a woman in her thirties or forties in good health and CMV-seronegative. Both conserved end residues are part of each CDR3. Each record gives: J gene, clone size, D gene, V gene, CDR3 protein, CDR3 DNA. The D gene is left open where the match is weak. Clone size, where shown, is once, few, many, or a class for clones that have expanded.

j_call: TRBJ1-5; clone_size: -; d_call: -; v_call: TRBV18; cdr3_aa: CASSPQGASNQPQHF; cdr3_nt: TGTGCCAGCTCACCACAGGGAGCTAGCAATCAGCCCCAGCATTTT
j_call: TRBJ1-1; clone_size: -; d_call: -; v_call: TRBV4-2; cdr3_aa: CASSQDRSMNTEAFF; cdr3_nt: TGTGCCAGCAGCCAAGATAGATCCATGAACACTGAAGCTTTCTTT
j_call: TRBJ1-1; clone_size: -; d_call: TRBD1; v_call: TRBV5-1; cdr3_aa: CASSPDRVGTEAFF; cdr3_nt: TGCGCCAGCAGCCCGGACAGGGTCGGTACTGAAGCTTTCTTT
j_call: TRBJ1-2; clone_size: -; d_call: TRBD1; v_call: TRBV30; cdr3_aa: CAWSGGPRDSSGYTF; cdr3_nt: TGTGCCTGGAGTGGGGGTCCCAGGGACAGTTCCGGCTACACCTTC
j_call: TRBJ2-5; clone_size: -; d_call: -; v_call: TRBV7-9; cdr3_aa: CASSLSSGQETQYF; cdr3_nt: TGTGCCAGCAGCTTATCGTCAGGCCAAGAGACCCAGTACTTC
j_call: TRBJ2-1; clone_size: -; d_call: -; v_call: TRBV5-1; cdr3_aa: CASSLYPSEYNEQFF; cdr3_nt: TGCGCCAGCAGCTTGTATCCTAGCGAGTACAATGAGCAGTTCTTC
j_call: TRBJ1-5; clone_size: -; d_call: TRBD1; v_call: TRBV19; cdr3_aa: CASDRGLYNNQPQHF; cdr3_nt: TGTGCCAGTGACAGGGGACTCTACAATAATCAGCCCCAGCATTTT
j_call: TRBJ2-2; clone_size: -; d_call: TRBD2; v_call: TRBV18; cdr3_aa: CASSPPNGYLAGVTGELFF; cdr3_nt: TGTGCCAGCTCACCACCCAACGGCTATCTAGCGGGAGTTACCGGGGAGCTGTTTTTT
j_call: TRBJ1-3; clone_size: few; d_call: -; v_call: TRBV4-1; cdr3_aa: CASSRDPWGGSSGNTIYF; cdr3_nt: TGCGCCAGCTCCCGTGACCCTTGGGGGGGAAGTTCTGGAAACACCATATATTTT
j_call: TRBJ2-7; clone_size: -; d_call: -; v_call: TRBV6-5; cdr3_aa: CASSYSFSGSHEQYF; cdr3_nt: TGTGCCAGCAGTTACTCGTTTAGCGGATCCCACGAGCAGTACTTC
j_call: TRBJ1-6; clone_size: few; d_call: -; v_call: TRBV6-1; cdr3_aa: CASSDTRGTYNSPLHF; cdr3_nt: TGTGCCAGCAGTGATACAAGGGGGACGTATAATTCACCCCTCCACTTT
j_call: TRBJ2-7; clone_size: -; d_call: TRBD2; v_call: TRBV5-1; cdr3_aa: CASSYGAGAYEQYF; cdr3_nt: TGCGCCAGCAGCTATGGAGCGGGGGCCTACGAGCAGTACTTC
j_call: TRBJ2-7; clone_size: -; d_call: -; v_call: TRBV27; cdr3_aa: CASSSQGVGEQYF; cdr3_nt: TGTGCCAGCAGTTCGCAAGGGGTGGGCGAGCAGTACTTC
j_call: TRBJ1-2; clone_size: once; d_call: -; v_call: TRBV14; cdr3_aa: CASSQLANYYGYTF; cdr3_nt: TGTGCCAGCAGCCAGCTAGCAAATTACTATGGCTACACCTTC
j_call: TRBJ1-4; clone_size: -; d_call: -; v_call: TRBV28; cdr3_aa: CASIGRGSQAEKLFF; cdr3_nt: TGTGCCAGCATCGGTCGCGGGAGTCAAGCTGAAAAACTGTTTTTT
j_call: TRBJ2-2; clone_size: once; d_call: -; v_call: TRBV19; cdr3_aa: CASSIFSTGELFF; cdr3_nt: TGTGCCAGTAGTATTTTTAGCACCGGGGAGCTGTTTTTT
j_call: TRBJ2-2; clone_size: once; d_call: -; v_call: TRBV9; cdr3_aa: CASSAGLASTNTGELFF; cdr3_nt: TGTGCCAGCAGCGCGGGTCTAGCGTCCACGAACACCGGGGAGCTGTTTTTT
j_call: TRBJ1-2; clone_size: -; d_call: -; v_call: TRBV6-1; cdr3_aa: CASRSGTSPYGYTF; cdr3_nt: TGTGCCAGCAGATCAGGGACATCCCCCTATGGCTACACCTTC
j_call: TRBJ1-5; clone_size: -; d_call: TRBD1; v_call: TRBV28; cdr3_aa: CASSPGQGHNQPQHF; cdr3_nt: TGTGCCAGCAGCCCGGGACAGGGCCACAATCAGCCCCAGCATTTT
j_call: TRBJ2-7; clone_size: -; d_call: TRBD1; v_call: TRBV19; cdr3_aa: CASSPSGTGAYEQYF; cdr3_nt: TGTGCCAGTAGTCCGTCGGGGACAGGGGCCTACGAGCAGTACTTC
j_call: TRBJ1-2; clone_size: -; d_call: TRBD1; v_call: TRBV27; cdr3_aa: CASRDRPGGYTF; cdr3_nt: TGTGCCAGCCGGGACAGGCCTGGTGGCTACACCTTC
j_call: TRBJ2-7; clone_size: -; d_call: TRBD1; v_call: TRBV29-1; cdr3_aa: CSVEMGTGLVQQYF; cdr3_nt: TGCAGCGTTGAAATGGGGACAGGGTTGGTTCAGCAGTACTTC
j_call: TRBJ2-7; clone_size: few; d_call: -; v_call: TRBV2; cdr3_aa: CASRQHGTDTYEQYF; cdr3_nt: TGTGCCAGCAGACAACACGGGACTGACACCTACGAGCAGTACTTC
j_call: TRBJ2-2; clone_size: -; d_call: TRBD2; v_call: TRBV2; cdr3_aa: CASKPLAGFGELFF; cdr3_nt: TGTGCCAGCAAGCCCCTAGCGGGATTTGGGGAGCTGTTTTTT
j_call: TRBJ1-1; clone_size: -; d_call: -; v_call: TRBV27; cdr3_aa: CASSVVGAVNTEAFF; cdr3_nt: TGTGCCAGCAGCGTGGTGGGAGCTGTGAACACTGAAGCTTTCTTT
j_call: TRBJ2-7; clone_size: -; d_call: TRBD2; v_call: TRBV27; cdr3_aa: CAAELAGVGEQYF; cdr3_nt: TGTGCCGCAGAACTAGCGGGAGTAGGCGAGCAGTACTTC
j_call: TRBJ2-7; clone_size: -; d_call: -; v_call: TRBV11-3; cdr3_aa: CASSLDPRQKYF; cdr3_nt: TGTGCCAGCAGCTTAGATCCGCGACAGAAGTACTTC
j_call: TRBJ1-2; clone_size: few; d_call: TRBD1; v_call: TRBV29-1; cdr3_aa: CSAGDSYGYTF; cdr3_nt: TGCAGCGCCGGGGACAGCTATGGCTACACCTTC
j_call: TRBJ1-2; clone_size: -; d_call: -; v_call: TRBV5-6; cdr3_aa: CASSSYVGQGTIAF; cdr3_nt: -
j_call: TRBJ1-1; clone_size: -; d_call: -; v_call: TRBV18; cdr3_aa: CASSPSEMNTEAFF; cdr3_nt: TGTGCCAGCTCACCCAGTGAAATGAACACTGAAGCTTTCTTT
j_call: TRBJ1-5; clone_size: few; d_call: -; v_call: TRBV30; cdr3_aa: CAWSVQGNQPQHF; cdr3_nt: TGTGCCTGGAGTGTACAGGGCAATCAGCCCCAGCATTTT
j_call: TRBJ1-1; clone_size: -; d_call: -; v_call: TRBV18; cdr3_aa: CASSQQGGNTEAFF; cdr3_nt: TGTGCCAGCTCACAACAGGGCGGGAACACTGAAGCTTTCTTT
j_call: TRBJ2-3; clone_size: -; d_call: -; v_call: TRBV5-4; cdr3_aa: CASSLRGDTQYF; cdr3_nt: TGTGCCAGCAGCTTGAGAGGAGATACGCAGTATTTT
j_call: TRBJ2-5; clone_size: once; d_call: TRBD2; v_call: TRBV6-1; cdr3_aa: CASSKLAGDLETQYF; cdr3_nt: TGTGCCAGCAGTAAACTAGCGGGAGATTTAGAGACCCAGTACTTC
j_call: TRBJ1-5; clone_size: once; d_call: -; v_call: TRBV6-6; cdr3_aa: CASSGGQGYSNQPQHF; cdr3_nt: TGTGCCAGCAGTGGGGGACAAGGCTATAGCAATCAGCCCCAGCATTTT
j_call: TRBJ1-1; clone_size: few; d_call: -; v_call: TRBV2; cdr3_aa: CASSWTGTEAFF; cdr3_nt: TGTGCCAGCAGCTGGACGGGGACTGAAGCTTTCTTT
j_call: TRBJ2-3; clone_size: -; d_call: -; v_call: TRBV9; cdr3_aa: CASSVGLTDTQYF; cdr3_nt: TGTGCCAGCAGCGTAGGTCTCACAGATACGCAGTATTTT
j_call: TRBJ2-5; clone_size: -; d_call: -; v_call: TRBV14; cdr3_aa: CASSDSPTQYF; cdr3_nt: TGTGCCAGCAGCGATAGCCCTACGCAGTACTTC
j_call: TRBJ2-2; clone_size: -; d_call: TRBD2; v_call: TRBV4-1; cdr3_aa: CASSQVGPLAGASELFF; cdr3_nt: TGCGCCAGCAGCCAAGTGGGGCCACTAGCGGGAGCTTCGGAGCTGTTTTTT
j_call: TRBJ2-3; clone_size: once; d_call: TRBD2; v_call: TRBV7-6; cdr3_aa: CASSLGGRATDTQYF; cdr3_nt: TGTGCCAGCAGCTTAGGAGGGAGGGCCACAGATACGCAGTATTTT
j_call: TRBJ1-1; clone_size: -; d_call: -; v_call: TRBV5-6; cdr3_aa: CASSFSGPNTEAFF; cdr3_nt: TGTGCCAGCAGTTTTTCAGGGCCGAACACTGAAGCTTTCTTT
j_call: TRBJ1-2; clone_size: -; d_call: -; v_call: TRBV30; cdr3_aa: CASAGSRYGYTF; cdr3_nt: TGTGCCTCCGCGGGATCCCGCTATGGCTACACCTTC